This TCR beta chain was sequenced during a study of cytomegalovirus exposure and HLA in healthy donors. Trimming took off 0 bases at V and 4 bases at J, with 11 bases between the two ends. CDR1 and CDR2 from the germline V gene are SGHRS and YFSETQ. CDR3 length equals 15 residues. Here immunoSEQ multiplex PCR was the method, and the copy in TCRdb shows in-frame clones only, minus some. This sample has about 160,000 clones, with 86% found just once. Findings and limits, study-wide: The tendency of first-cohort TCR clusters to co-occur in the 120 or so validation repertoires was identified by a subsequent analysis. Over 150 TCR beta chains were listed as cytomegalovirus-associated.

To note about this clone: What it recognizes is unknown.

The rearrangement uses TRBV5-1 and TRBJ1-3; D remains unclear. The sequence derives from a woman aged 25 to 39 in good health and CMV-seronegative. The material sequenced was PBMCs. CDR3 sequence (DNA): TGCGCCAGCAGCTTGGCCTCGGGTTGGGGAAACACCATATATTTT. It yields the protein CASSLASGWGNTIYF.